The present entry profiles one T cell receptor (beta chain) with its context. What it recognizes is unknown. This record comes from a study of cytomegalovirus exposure and HLA in healthy donors. At the level of the study: Genotyping of more than 300 donors showed that about 79% belonged to the Caucasian-associated ancestry cluster. The study's findings and limits: Later work associated fewer than 20,000 TCR beta sequences with HLA alleles at 0.05 false discovery rate. About 87% or about 30% of the time was how often most TCR beta V segments were productive, according to an earlier analysis.

Per germline, CDR1 SGHTA and CDR2 FQGNSA. The CDR3 loop spans 14 amino acids. V lost 1 base and J lost 4; bases outside the gene matches: 3. PCR employed 60 Vbeta and 13 Jbeta primers. TCRdb's table, derived via immunoSEQ multiplex PCR, lists solely in-frame clones and lacks some. The clone table shows more than 40,000 clones, with the ten largest holding more than 2%. This chain links TRBV7-2 with TRBJ2-7; TRBD2 agrees at 8 bases. The source is a woman in her thirties or forties in good health and CMV-seronegative. Material: PBMCs. CDR3 sequence (DNA): TGTGCCAGCAGCTTAGGGAGACTAGCGTACGAGCAGTACTTC. This translates into CASSLGRLAYEQYF.